This entry describes one TCR beta chain. Antigen unknown. Patients were aged 18 to 65, had disease duration under 2 months, and had newly diagnosed hyperthyroidism. The germline V gene has CDR1 LGHDT and CDR2 YNNKEL (reference sequence). CDR3 length equals 19 residues. J gave up 2 bases and V 1 base, and 8 bases lay outside the gene matches. Amplified regions were TCR beta CDR3 sequences from RNA transcripts. HTBI primers drove first-round RT-PCR of the TCR CDR3. Each CDR3 protein gets one entry after TCRdb re-called the multiplex PCR reads with MiXCR. The table includes fewer than 500,000 distinct CDR3 sequences, about 13% detected once. The sample belongs to a study of T cells in Graves' hyperthyroidism and ophthalmopathy. Study conclusions and caveats: Median prediction lead before ophthalmopathy onset was 5 to 7 months with the model.

The sequence came from a man under 40 with Graves' hyperthyroidism that later progressed to Graves' ophthalmopathy. The sequencing input was blood. The V gene is TRBV3-1, the J gene TRBJ2-6; 10 bases map to TRBD1. The CDR3 region has the DNA TGTGCCAGCAGCCAAGGTGACAGGGGGCTTGGGACTGGGGCCAACGTCCTGACTTTC. This encodes CASSQGDRGLGTGANVLTF.